Each of the 24 T cell receptor beta chains below was sequenced from the same sample in a study of OX40 agonist ivuxolimab in advanced cancers. Sequencing used immunoSEQ multiplex PCR; TCRdb keeps in-frame clones, though not all of them. The table lists 25,000 to 30,000 clones, 80% to 95% of them singletons, with more than 9% in the top ten. Sequences were derived from CD4+ or CD8+ T cells sorted from blood, sampled in a trial of the OX40 agonist ivuxolimab. All receptors come from an adult with an advanced solid tumor such as melanoma, head and neck, liver or kidney cancer.

This clone was seen once. The chain combines TRBV29-1 with TRBJ2-7; a possible D gene is TRBD1 (5 bases). With 4 bases removed from V and 2 bases from J, the gap between germline ends came to 15 bases. There are 14 residues in the CDR3. Germline assignment: CDR1 SQVTM and CDR2 ANQGSEA. The CDR3 sequence: CSVVEYDRAYEQYF. In DNA, the CDR3 is TGCAGCGTTGTAGAGTATGACAGAGCCTACGAGCAGTACTTC.

The V and J genes are TRBV19 and TRBJ1-4; no clear D. The CDR3 totals 13 residues. Trimming left V 4 bases short and J 2 bases short, with 5 bases between. From germline, CDR1 is LNHDA and CDR2 SQIVND (reference sequence). In DNA, the CDR3 is TGTGCCAGTAGTACTGGGACTAATGAAAAACTGTTTTTT. Translated: CASSTGTNEKLFF.

This clone has only one observation. The chain uses TRBV7-9 and TRBJ2-1; D is undetermined. V was cut by 1 base and J by 2 bases, with 12 bases left in between. Germline V CDR1 and CDR2: SEHNR, FQNEAQ (reference sequence). The CDR3 has 16 amino acids. CDR3 loop: CASSLGQGGTYNEQFF. The CDR3 DNA reads TGTGCCAGCAGCTTAGGTCAAGGTGGGACCTACAATGAGCAGTTCTTC.

The chain couples TRBV27 to TRBJ2-3; 10 bases match TRBD2. This CDR3 has 16 amino acids. After removal of 5 bases from V and 2 bases from J, the junction contained 7 bases not matched to a gene. Germline assignment: CDR1 MNHEY and CDR2 SMNVEV (reference sequence). The CDR3 DNA reads TGTGCCAGCAGTCCCCGGACTAGCGGATACACAGATACGCAGTATTTT. Translated, it gives CASSPRTSGYTDTQYF.

The rearrangement joins TRBV19 to TRBJ2-3; D not certain. Germline V lookup: CDR1 LNHDA, CDR2 SQIVND (reference sequence). There are 16 residues in the CDR3. Trimming took 3 bases from V and 2 from J, leaving 15 bases between them. The CDR3 region has the DNA TGTGCCAGTAGTATGGGGATTTGGGCCTCCACAGATACGCAGTATTTT. This encodes CASSMGIWASTDTQYF.

This chain uses TRBV6-5 with TRBJ2-1; D may be TRBD1 (5 bases). CDR3 length: 14 amino acids. Between the trimmed V and J ends, which lost 8 bases and 4 bases, there was a span of 15 bases. In germline, CDR1 is MNHEY, CDR2 SVGAGI. This chain's CDR3 is CASGSHQGYNEQFF. CDR3 DNA sequence: TGTGCCAGCGGATCACATCAGGGATACAATGAGCAGTTCTTC.

The CDR3 sequence is CASSLSGRALYEQFF. In DNA form, the CDR3 reads TGCGCCAGCAGCCTAAGCGGGAGGGCCCTCTATGAGCAGTTCTTC. The chain combines TRBV5-1 with TRBJ2-1, with 10 bases identical to TRBD2. The V and J ends lost 4 bases and 8 bases, in that order; junction bases with no gene match: 9. Germline CDR1 and CDR2: SGHRS and YFSETQ. The CDR3 contains 15 residues.

This clone was counted a single time. The chain joins TRBV5-1 to TRBJ2-1, with TRBD2 matching over 14 bases. The CDR3 is made up of 16 amino acids. Germline trimming cut 4 bases from V and 7 bases from J; bases unmatched to any gene: 7. Germline CDR1 SGHRS, CDR2 YFSETQ. The CDR3 reads CASSRGTSGSRNEQFF. Written as DNA, the CDR3 is TGCGCCAGCAGCCGGGGGACTAGCGGGAGTAGGAATGAGCAGTTCTTC.

This chain joins TRBV13 and TRBJ2-1; 7 bases are a match to TRBD1. With V trimmed by 5 bases and J by 5 bases, 12 bases remained unmatched. The CDR3 totals 16 residues. Germline-derived CDR1 and CDR2 are PRHDT and FYEKMQ (reference sequence). The CDR3 nucleotides read TGTGCCAGCAGCACCCTACAGGGGACGTTGGACAATGAGCAGTTCTTC. Translation gives CASSTLQGTLDNEQFF.

The chain recombines TRBV5-5 with TRBJ2-3; D unresolved. The V end was cut by 2 bases, the J end by 0 bases, with 13 bases between. The CDR3 has 16 residues. Germline V gene data show CDR1 as SGHKS and CDR2 as YYEKEE (reference sequence). The CDR3 bases are TGTGCCAGCAGCTTTTGGGTGGGCCCTAGCACAGATACGCAGTATTTT. Translation gives CASSFWVGPSTDTQYF.

The chain combines TRBV4-2 with TRBJ2-1, with D hard to call. The germline V and J ends were trimmed by 0 bases and 0 bases, with 12 bases remaining between them. Per germline, CDR1 LGHNA and CDR2 YNFKEQ. The CDR3 runs 17 residues. The CDR3 DNA reads as TGTGCCAGCAGCCAAGAGGACCCTGCCTCCTCCTACAATGAGCAGTTCTTC. Translation: CASSQEDPASSYNEQFF.

The rearrangement links TRBV7-3 to TRBJ1-6; a weak D match, TRBD1 (5 bases). This CDR3 spans 16 amino acids. Germline V gives CDR1 SGHTA, CDR2 FQGTGA. V lost 4 bases and J lost 6, with 16 bases in between. CDR3 nucleotides: TGTGCCAGCAGCTACCCTCCGGGACGGACTAATTCACCCCTCCACTTT. Translating it yields CASSYPPGRTNSPLHF. Together with reference TRBV7-3 and TRBJ1-6, the CDR3 gives the full variable domain: GAGVSQTPSNKVTEKGKYVELRCDPISGHTALYWYRQSLGQGPEFLIYFQGTGAADDSGLPNDRFFAVRPEGSVSTLKIQRTERGDSAVYLCASSYPPGRTNSPLHFGNGTRLTVT.

The chain has TRBV27 and TRBJ2-1; D is ambiguous. Deletions cut 2 bases from V and 7 bases from J, with 6 bases between. From germline, CDR1 is MNHEY and CDR2 SMNVEV (reference sequence). There are 12 residues in the CDR3. The CDR3 reads CASSLDYNEQFF. The CDR3 nucleotides read TGTGCCAGCAGTTTAGATTATAATGAGCAGTTCTTC.

The chain uses TRBV4-1 and TRBJ1-1; the D gene is possibly TRBD1 (6 bases). The CDR3 consists of 16 residues. Germline V CDR1 and CDR2: MGHRA, YSYEKL. With 1 base removed from V and 1 base from J, the gap between germline ends came to 13 bases. CDR3 loop: CASSQGQDRRNTEAFF. The CDR3 nucleotides are TGCGCCAGCAGCCAAGGACAGGATAGACGGAACACTGAAGCTTTCTTT.

The rearrangement links TRBV6-5 to TRBJ1-1; D uncertain. Trimming took off 2 bases at V and 7 bases at J, with 11 bases between the two ends. The length of the CDR3 is 13 residues. Germline V gene data show CDR1 as MNHEY and CDR2 as SVGAGI. The CDR3 reads CASSYGQANEAFF. The CDR3 nucleotides are TGTGCCAGCAGTTACGGGCAGGCAAATGAAGCTTTCTTT.

This chain links TRBV7-6 with TRBJ2-1; 7 bases map to TRBD1. Trimming at V came to 1 base and at J to 1 base, leaving 1 base not matched to a gene. Per the germline V gene, CDR1 is SGHVS and CDR2 is FNYEAQ. The CDR3 extends over 15 amino acids. The CDR3 sequence is CASSLDRGSYNEQFF. The CDR3 bases are TGTGCCAGCAGCTTAGACAGGGGTTCCTACAATGAGCAGTTCTTC.

The chain uses TRBV5-6 and TRBJ2-7; 10 nucleotides agree with TRBD2. CDR3 size: 15 residues. Germline CDR1 is SGHDT and CDR2 is YYEEEE. V shed 4 bases, J shed 3 bases, and the junction held 7 bases outside the gene matches. The CDR3 is CASSRGASGSYEQYF. CDR3 nucleotide sequence: TGTGCCAGCAGCCGCGGCGCTAGCGGGAGCTACGAGCAGTACTTC.

The V call is TRBV27, the J call TRBJ2-7; D is undetermined. The CDR3 extends over 15 amino acids. From germline, CDR1 is MNHEY and CDR2 SMNVEV (reference sequence). V lost 6 bases, J lost 3 bases, and 18 bases lay in between. CDR3 nucleotides: TGTGCCAGCAGAATTGGCCCTGGCGAGTTCTACGAGCAGTACTTC. It specifies CASRIGPGEFYEQYF.

V is TRBV28 and J is TRBJ2-7; TRBD1 agrees at 7 bases. This CDR3 contains 14 residues. Germline V gene sequence: CDR1 MDHEN, CDR2 SYDVKM. Germline trimming cut 5 bases from V and 6 bases from J; bases unmatched to any gene: 10. The CDR3 coding sequence is TGTGCCAGCAGTCTCACGAGGGGGCCCGGCGAGCAGTACTTC. This codes for CASSLTRGPGEQYF.

The rearrangement joins TRBV5-6 to TRBJ2-4; D is unclear. CDR3 size: 14 residues. Germline-derived CDR1 and CDR2 are SGHDT and YYEEEE. V gave up 3 bases and J gave up 4 bases, with 11 bases separating them. DNA for the CDR3: TGTGCCAGCAGCTGGGTTGAAGTGAAAAACATTCAGTACTTC. Translation gives CASSWVEVKNIQYF.

J is TRBJ1-2 and V is TRBV7-9; TRBD1 is a possible D gene (5 bases). Germline CDR1 SEHNR, CDR2 FQNEAQ (reference sequence). CDR3 length equals 14 residues. The V end was cut by 5 bases, the J end by 2 bases, with 12 bases between. CDR3 nucleotide sequence: TGTGCCAGCAGCCAGCCCGCAGGGAACTATGGCTACACCTTC. It encodes CASSQPAGNYGYTF. The full variable domain, completed using reference TRBV7-9 and TRBJ1-2, is DTGVSQNPRHKITKRGQNVTFRCDPISEHNRLYWYRQTLGQGPEFLTYFQNEAQLEKSRLLSDRFSAERPKGSFSTLEIQRTEQGDSAMYLCASSQPAGNYGYTFGSGTRLTVV.

The chain employs TRBV5-6 and TRBJ1-6; 9 nucleotides agree with TRBD1. Trimming at V came to 4 bases and at J to 6 bases, leaving 8 bases not matched to a gene. Germline V gives CDR1 SGHDT, CDR2 YYEEEE. This CDR3 is built from 16 residues. For the CDR3, the DNA is TGTGCCAGCAGCACGGACGGGACAGGGCCTAATTCACCCCTCCACTTT. Its protein product is CASSTDGTGPNSPLHF.

The genes are TRBV5-6 and TRBJ2-7; 11 positions match TRBD1. V lost 3 bases and J lost 6; bases outside the gene matches: 2. Germline V gives CDR1 SGHDT, CDR2 YYEEEE. There are 13 residues in the CDR3. The CDR3 reads CASSWTGGGEQYF. The DNA of the CDR3 is TGTGCCAGCAGCTGGACAGGGGGCGGCGAGCAGTACTTC.

Worth noting for this clone: The junction departs from the called germline gene at one end, perhaps through a read error. In nucleotides, the CDR3 is TGTGCCAGCGGAAGATACAATAGTCACAAGTCGGGCCAACGTCCTGATTTC. Translating gives CASGRYNSHKSGQRPDF. V usage is TRBV5-6 and J usage is TRBJ2-6; unclear D gene. Germline CDR1 reads SGHDT; CDR2 reads YYEEEE. The CDR3 loop spans 17 amino acids.